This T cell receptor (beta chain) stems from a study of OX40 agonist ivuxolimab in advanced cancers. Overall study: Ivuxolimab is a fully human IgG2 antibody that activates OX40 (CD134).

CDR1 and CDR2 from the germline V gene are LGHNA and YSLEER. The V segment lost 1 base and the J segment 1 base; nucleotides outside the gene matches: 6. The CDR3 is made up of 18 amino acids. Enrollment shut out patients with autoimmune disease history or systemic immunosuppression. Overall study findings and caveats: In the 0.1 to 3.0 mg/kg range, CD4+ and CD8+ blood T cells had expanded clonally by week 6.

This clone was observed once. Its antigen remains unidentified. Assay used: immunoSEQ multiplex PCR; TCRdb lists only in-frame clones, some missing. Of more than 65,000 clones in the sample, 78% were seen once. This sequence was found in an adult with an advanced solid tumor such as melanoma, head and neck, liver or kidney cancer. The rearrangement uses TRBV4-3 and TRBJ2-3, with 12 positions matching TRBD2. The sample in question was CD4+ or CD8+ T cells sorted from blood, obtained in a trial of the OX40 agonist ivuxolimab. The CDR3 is CASSQATLAGGGTDTQYF. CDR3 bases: TGCGCCAGCAGCCAAGCAACACTAGCGGGGGGCGGCACAGATACGCAGTATTTT.